In this sample, the clone carrying this T cell receptor beta chain turned up many times. This entry is derived from a study of regulatory T cells in long-lasting Graves disease. Library construction for TCR beta used iRepertoire HTBI primers and Arm-PCR of CDR3 regions. TCRdb passed the multiplex PCR reads through MiXCR, listing each CDR3 protein once. The sample yields some 370,000 distinct CDR3 sequences, around 21% seen once. The time point is: persistent/refractory GD, antithyroid drugs over 5 years with positive TRAb. Making the TCR library involved RNA that had been extracted from PBMCs. CDR3 length equals 15 residues. V was shortened by 2 bases and J by 8 bases, with 15 bases between the two germline ends. Germline CDR1 MDHEN, CDR2 SYDVKM.

The V call is TRBV28, the J call TRBJ1-4; D gene uncertain. The TCR was taken from a female donor with Graves disease. The source material was peripheral blood mononuclear cells (PBMCs), sampled when the disease was refractory, from a patient treated with antithyroid drugs. The CDR3 DNA reads as TGTGCCAGCAGTTTACGGTCGGCAGCATTAGAAAAACTGTTTTTT. It codes for CASSLRSAALEKLFF.